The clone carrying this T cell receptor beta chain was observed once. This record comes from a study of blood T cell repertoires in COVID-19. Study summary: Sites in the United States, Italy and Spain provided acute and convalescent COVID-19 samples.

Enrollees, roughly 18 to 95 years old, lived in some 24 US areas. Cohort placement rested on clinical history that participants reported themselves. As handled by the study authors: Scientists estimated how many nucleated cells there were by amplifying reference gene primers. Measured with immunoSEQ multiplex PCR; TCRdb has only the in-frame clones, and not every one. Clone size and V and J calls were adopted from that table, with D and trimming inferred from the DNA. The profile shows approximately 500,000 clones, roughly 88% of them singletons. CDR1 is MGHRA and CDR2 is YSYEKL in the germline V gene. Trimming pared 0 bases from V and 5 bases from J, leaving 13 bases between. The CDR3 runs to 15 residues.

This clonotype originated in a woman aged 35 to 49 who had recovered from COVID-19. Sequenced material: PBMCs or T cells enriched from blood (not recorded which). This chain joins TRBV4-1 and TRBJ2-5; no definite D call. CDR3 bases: TGCGCCAGCAGCCAAGATCTTGGGCGATTCGAGACCCAGTACTTC. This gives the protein CASSQDLGRFETQYF.